This T cell receptor (beta chain) stems from a study of T cell responses to AZD1222 COVID-19 vaccine. Study-wide findings and caveats: Compared with day 0, the breadth and depth of the Spike-specific TCR repertoire rose significantly after two doses of AZD1222. White British people made up most donors, females outnumbered males, and clonal diversity was possibly underestimated.

Trimming took off 3 bases at V and 5 bases at J, with 5 bases between the two ends. The germline gives CDR1 SEHNR, CDR2 FQNEAQ (reference sequence). The CDR3 is 12 amino acids. In the case of this clone: As yet, its antigen is unknown.

Assay: immunoSEQ multiplex PCR; the TCRdb copy retains only in-frame clones and omits some. The sample lists around 140,000 clones, 93% seen once, with around 12% in the top ten. The V gene is TRBV7-9, the J gene TRBJ2-1; D is unclear. This TCR was sampled from an adult who had recovered from COVID-19. The material sequenced was peripheral blood, taken after recovery from COVID-19. The CDR3 DNA is TGTGCCAGCAGCTTTGGAAACAATGAGCAGTTCTTC. The encoded protein is CASSFGNNEQFF.